A single sample gave rise to the 27 T cell receptor beta chains below, sequenced in a study of shared clonotypes between healthy human individuals. CD45RO-negative, CCR7-selected cells formed the naive CD8 fraction, which excluded terminally differentiated effector memory CD45RA+ cells. Assay used: immunoSEQ multiplex PCR; TCRdb lists only in-frame clones, some missing. The sample holds 2 million to 2.5 million clones; around 93% are singletons and the top ten take about 1.5%. The specimen was naive CD8+ T cells from PBMCs. Receptor source: a man aged 18 to 29 in good health. Some clones in this sample may be carry-over from other donors' samples.

This clone was seen a single time. The sample carries other DNA sequences with the same CDR3. The V call is TRBV6-5, the J call TRBJ1-5; TRBD1 is a possible D gene (6 bases). The CDR3 covers 14 residues. Germline CDR1 is MNHEY and CDR2 is SVGAGI. Trimming stripped 8 bases from V and 0 bases from J, with 11 bases between. The CDR3 loop is CASRTANSNQPQHF. CDR3 nucleotide sequence: TGTGCCAGCCGGACAGCTAATAGCAATCAGCCCCAGCATTTT.

Here the CDR3 reads CASSWRPGQGGEQYF. The CDR3 region has the DNA TGCGCCAGCAGCTGGAGACCGGGACAGGGGGGAGAGCAGTACTTC. V usage is TRBV5-1 and J usage is TRBJ2-7; 11 nucleotides line up with TRBD1. CDR3 length: 15 residues. Germline assignment: CDR1 SGHRS and CDR2 YFSETQ. After removal of 3 bases from V and 7 bases from J, the junction contained 9 bases not matched to a gene.

This chain connects TRBV7-8 to TRBJ2-1; a possible D gene is TRBD2 (7 bases). The germline V gene has CDR1 SGHVS and CDR2 FQNEAQ. The CDR3 covers 16 residues. V was shortened by 1 base and J by 4 bases, with 14 bases between the two germline ends. CDR3 bases: TGTGCCAGCAGCTTAGGAGGGGGAGGGCCTTACAATGAGCAGTTCTTC. This translates into CASSLGGGGPYNEQFF. The full variable domain, rest sourced from reference TRBV7-8 and TRBJ2-1, is GAGVSQSPRYKVAKRGQDVALRCDPISGHVSLFWYQQALGQGPEFLTYFQNEAQLDKSGLPSDRFFAERPEGSVSTLKIQRTQQEDSAVYLCASSLGGGGPYNEQFFGPGTRLTVL.

V usage is TRBV27 and J usage is TRBJ2-7; a possible D gene is TRBD1 (5 bases). CDR1 is MNHEY, CDR2 SMNVEV, per germline (reference sequence). The germline V and J ends were trimmed by 1 base and 2 bases, with 18 bases remaining between them. The CDR3 spans 17 residues. The CDR3 reads CASSLFPPQVTPYEQYF. The DNA of the CDR3 is TGTGCCAGCAGTTTATTTCCACCACAGGTAACCCCCTACGAGCAGTACTTC.

On this clone itself: The sample contains more than one DNA sequence encoding this CDR3. V usage is TRBV6-5 and J usage is TRBJ2-1; TRBD1 matches at 7 bases. Per germline, CDR1 MNHEY and CDR2 SVGAGI. After removal of 0 bases from V and 4 bases from J, the junction contained 3 bases not matched to a gene. The CDR3 consists of 15 residues. The CDR3 here is CASSYSRTGYNEQFF. The DNA of the CDR3 is TGTGCCAGCAGTTACTCACGGACAGGATACAATGAGCAGTTCTTC.

The table lists this clone with a count of one. This chain links TRBV2 with TRBJ2-1, with D possibly TRBD2 on 7 matching bases. There are 14 residues in the CDR3. Germline V gene lookup returns CDR1 SNHLY and CDR2 FYNNEI. The ends were cut back, 7 bases at V and 4 bases at J, with 14 bases in the middle. The CDR3 DNA follows: TGTGCCAGCAAGGGGGAGGGCCAATACAATGAGCAGTTCTTC. It encodes CASKGEGQYNEQFF.

The chain is built from TRBV2 and TRBJ2-3; 9 nucleotides align to TRBD2. CDR3 length: 18 amino acids. The ends lost 8 bases at V and 5 bases at J; junction bases unmatched: 20. Germline V gene sequence: CDR1 SNHLY, CDR2 FYNNEI. DNA of the CDR3: TGTGCCAGCGGGATCCCTAGCGGGACACACTTGTCGGGAGATACGCAGTATTTT. Translation: CASGIPSGTHLSGDTQYF.

This clone appeared once. The V and J genes are TRBV27 and TRBJ1-2; the D gene is possibly TRBD1 (6 bases). CDR1 MNHEY and CDR2 SMNVEV come from the germline V gene (reference sequence). The CDR3 has 14 amino acids. The V and J ends lost 4 bases and 4 bases respectively, with 13 bases between them. The CDR3 coding sequence is TGTGCCAGCAGTTCCCTCGGGGGCAGCTATGGCTACACCTTC. Residues: CASSSLGGSYGYTF.

This sequence joins TRBV28 and TRBJ1-1, with D possibly matching TRBD1 (6 bases). Trimming shortened V by 10 bases and J by 3 bases, and 12 bases separated the two germline ends. The CDR3 extends over 12 amino acids. Germline CDR1 MDHEN, CDR2 SYDVKM. As DNA, the CDR3 is TGTGCCACCGAAAACAGGGACACTGAAGCTTTCTTT. Its translation is CATENRDTEAFF.

The chain uses TRBV28 and TRBJ1-2, with D uncertain. Germline loops: CDR1 MDHEN, CDR2 SYDVKM. The CDR3 consists of 14 residues. V was trimmed by 6 bases and J by 0 bases, leaving 11 bases between them. The CDR3 coding sequence is TGTGCCAGCAGCTTCCTTAGGGCTAACTATGGCTACACCTTC. Residues: CASSFLRANYGYTF.

The chain carries TRBV2 and TRBJ1-2; no firm D call. This CDR3 spans 14 amino acids. CDR1 is SNHLY and CDR2 is FYNNEI in the germline V gene. V dropped 1 base and J dropped 4 bases, with 10 bases sitting between them. The CDR3 loop reads CASSEERVFYGYTF. CDR3 nucleotide sequence: TGTGCCAGCAGTGAAGAGAGGGTTTTCTATGGCTACACCTTC.

The gene calls are TRBV4-3 and TRBJ1-2; no reliable D call. Trimming shortened V by 4 bases and J by 2 bases, and 14 bases separated the two germline ends. The germline CDR1 and CDR2 sequences are LGHNA and YSLEER. This CDR3 is 15 amino acids long. In nucleotides, the CDR3 is TGCGCCAGCAGCCGCGACCGGTCCGAGAACTATGGCTACACCTTC. It specifies CASSRDRSENYGYTF.

This chain connects TRBV4-3 to TRBJ2-1; D call uncertain. The CDR3 is 12 amino acids. V lost 4 bases and J 4 bases, leaving 5 bases between the germline ends. Germline assignment: CDR1 LGHNA and CDR2 YSLEER. CDR3 sequence: CASSRDYNEQFF. CDR3 nucleotides: TGCGCCAGCAGCCGAGATTACAATGAGCAGTTCTTC.

The chain recombines TRBV6-1 with TRBJ2-7; D is uncertain. Trimming cost V 1 base and J 3 bases, with 10 bases left between them. CDR1 and CDR2 (germline): MNHNS, SASEGT. This CDR3 has 14 amino acids. CDR3 sequence: CASSEDPRNYEQYF. The CDR3 bases are TGTGCCAGCAGTGAAGACCCTAGAAACTACGAGCAGTACTTC.

Comments on this clone: Within the sample, other DNA sequences also encode this same CDR3. The chain joins TRBV9 to TRBJ2-5, with 13 positions matching TRBD2. From germline, CDR1 is SGDLS and CDR2 YYNGEE. This CDR3 spans 15 amino acids. After removal of 4 bases from V and 4 bases from J, the junction contained 4 bases not matched to a gene. CDR3 nucleotides: TGTGCCAGCAGCCCCGGACTAGCGGGAGTAGAGACCCAGTACTTC. This gives the protein CASSPGLAGVETQYF.

As for this clone: The same CDR3 is also encoded by other DNA sequences in this sample. This chain joins TRBV30 and TRBJ1-5; the D is unclear. This CDR3 has 15 residues. The V gene lost 0 bases and the J gene lost 0 bases, with 9 bases spanning the gap. Germline V CDR1 and CDR2: GTSNPN, SVGIG (reference sequence). The CDR3 here is CAWSVGSYSNQPQHF. CDR3 DNA: TGTGCCTGGAGTGTAGGCAGTTATAGCAATCAGCCCCAGCATTTT. The full variable domain, rest sourced from reference TRBV30 and TRBJ1-5, is SQTIHQWPATLVQPVGSPLSLECTVEGTSNPNLYWYRQAAGRGLQLLFYSVGIGQISSEVPQNLSASRPQDRQFILSSKKLLLSDSGFYLCAWSVGSYSNQPQHFGDGTRLSIL.

The V call is TRBV28, the J call TRBJ1-5, with D possibly TRBD1 on 5 matching bases. V was shortened by 3 bases and J by 0 bases, with 12 bases between the two germline ends. Germline V gene lookup returns CDR1 MDHEN and CDR2 SYDVKM. The CDR3 runs to 16 residues. CDR3 nucleotides: TGTGCCAGCAGTTTTCTTGGGGCTTATAGCAATCAGCCCCAGCATTTT. Its protein product is CASSFLGAYSNQPQHF.

CDR3 amino acids: CASSPYYVLDSEKLFF. The CDR3 nucleotides read TGTGCCAGCAGTCCATATTACGTCCTAGATAGTGAAAAACTGTTTTTT. The gene calls are TRBV27 and TRBJ1-4; D unclear. This CDR3 contains 16 residues. In germline, CDR1 is MNHEY, CDR2 SMNVEV (reference sequence). The V end lost 5 bases, the J end lost 7 bases, and 20 bases lay between the germline ends.

The V gene is TRBV4-3, the J gene TRBJ2-1; D unclear. Trimming shortened V by 0 bases and J by 6 bases, and 9 bases separated the two germline ends. CDR3 length: 14 residues. CDR1 and CDR2 (germline): LGHNA, YSLEER. The CDR3 is CASSQDARPNEQFF. The CDR3 DNA reads as TGCGCCAGCAGCCAAGACGCGCGACCCAATGAGCAGTTCTTC.

J is TRBJ1-5 and V is TRBV29-1; no clear D gene. The CDR3 runs to 18 residues. The germline CDR1 and CDR2 sequences are SQVTM and ANQGSEA. The V gene lost 7 bases and the J gene lost 2 bases, with 27 bases spanning the gap. The CDR3 DNA sequence: TGCAGCGCCACGATGTCGCGGGTGCCTGGTGGTGGCAATCAGCCCCAGCATTTT. It codes for CSATMSRVPGGGNQPQHF.

V usage is TRBV15 and J usage is TRBJ1-5, with no clear D. The V gene's germline CDR1 is LNHNV and CDR2 YYDKDF (reference sequence). The CDR3 runs to 16 residues. Deletions cut 0 bases from V and 0 bases from J, with 9 bases between. CDR3: CATSRDRRNSNQPQHF. CDR3 nucleotides: TGTGCCACCAGCAGAGATAGGCGTAATAGCAATCAGCCCCAGCATTTT.

The chain joins TRBV27 to TRBJ2-5, with TRBD1 as a possible D gene (5 bases). Germline V CDR1 and CDR2: MNHEY, SMNVEV (reference sequence). CDR3 length: 16 amino acids. Trimming shortened V by 5 bases and J by 0 bases, and 16 bases separated the two germline ends. CDR3 protein: CASSPSAGNHQETQYF. Here the CDR3 DNA reads TGTGCCAGCAGTCCCTCGGCAGGGAACCACCAAGAGACCCAGTACTTC.

V gene TRBV5-6 combines with J gene TRBJ1-3, with TRBD1 matching 9 bases. This CDR3 contains 14 residues. After removal of 3 bases from V and 6 bases from J, the junction contained 4 bases not matched to a gene. Germline V lookup: CDR1 SGHDT, CDR2 YYEEEE. The CDR3 nucleotides read TGTGCCAGCAGCTCCGGGACAGGGTCAAACACCATATATTTT. It yields the protein CASSSGTGSNTIYF.

The genes are TRBV5-6 and TRBJ1-2, with 10 bases aligning to TRBD1. Germline CDR1 is SGHDT and CDR2 is YYEEEE. V shed 4 bases and J 2 bases; nucleotides not matched to a gene: 5. The CDR3 extends over 15 amino acids. The CDR3 sequence: CASSGWTGGNYGYTF. CDR3 sequence (DNA): TGTGCCAGCAGCGGATGGACAGGGGGAAACTATGGCTACACCTTC. The full variable domain, in which reference TRBV5-6 and TRBJ1-2 provide the parts outside the CDR3, is DAGVTQSPTHLIKTRGQQVTLRCSPKSGHDTVSWYQQALGQGPQFIFQYYEEEERQRGNFPDRFSGHQFPNYSSELNVNALLLGDSALYLCASSGWTGGNYGYTFGSGTRLTVV.

The chain links TRBV27 to TRBJ2-1; TRBD1 matches at 7 bases. The CDR3 length is 13 residues. The germline gives CDR1 MNHEY, CDR2 SMNVEV (reference sequence). Germline trimming cut 8 bases from V and 8 bases from J; bases unmatched to any gene: 9. The CDR3 coding sequence is TGTGCCAGCCGACGACAGGGTGGTTATGAGCAGTTCTTC. It encodes CASRRQGGYEQFF.

This chain uses TRBV19 with TRBJ2-7; 8 bases agree with TRBD1. V was pared by 5 bases and J by 1 base, with 7 bases of the junction left unmatched. Germline CDR1 LNHDA, CDR2 SQIVND (reference sequence). The CDR3 consists of 15 residues. CDR3 bases: TGTGCCAGTAGTTCTGGACAGGGACCTTCCTACGAGCAGTACTTC. This translates into CASSSGQGPSYEQYF. The full variable domain, with the rest looked up from reference TRBV19 and TRBJ2-7, is DGGITQSPKYLFRKEGQNVTLSCEQNLNHDAMYWYRQDPGQGLRLIYYSQIVNDFQKGDIAEGYSVSREKKESFPLTVTSAQKNPTAFYLCASSSGQGPSYEQYFGPGTRLTVT.

The CDR3 DNA is TGTGCCAGCAGTTACCACGGACAGTTTTCCCTCGAGCAGTACTTC. This gives the protein CASSYHGQFSLEQYF. The chain recombines TRBV28 with TRBJ2-7; tentative D call: TRBD1 (6 bases). V lost 4 bases to trimming and J lost 6 bases, with 19 bases between them. Germline CDR1 reads MDHEN; CDR2 reads SYDVKM. CDR3 size: 15 residues. The full variable domain, in which reference TRBV28 and TRBJ2-7 provide the parts outside the CDR3, is DVKVTQSSRYLVKRTGEKVFLECVQDMDHENMFWYRQDPGLGLRLIYFSYDVKMKEKGDIPEGYSVSREKKERFSLILESASTNQTSMYLCASSYHGQFSLEQYFGPGTRLTVT.